The sequence of this T cell receptor beta chain was determined in a study of T cell repertoires in cytomegalovirus infection. The V end lost 1 base, the J end lost 3 bases, and 9 bases lay between the germline ends. This CDR3 has 14 amino acids. Germline V gene data show CDR1 as MNHEY and CDR2 as SVGEGT. This clonotype was detected only a few times. TCRdb re-derived calls from the reads in MiXCR, one entry per CDR3 protein. The repertoire has about 530,000 distinct CDR3 sequences, approximately 25% of them found once; the top ten carry roughly 13%. The TCR originated in a human donor in good health (CMV status not recorded). Some clones in this sample may be carry-over from other donors' samples. Sequencing used PBMCs. The chain carries TRBV6-2 or TRBV6-3 and TRBJ1-2, with D maybe TRBD1 (6 bases). The CDR3 region is CASSYYGGHYGYTF. DNA for the CDR3: TGTGCCAGCAGTTACTACGGGGGGCACTATGGCTACACCTTC.